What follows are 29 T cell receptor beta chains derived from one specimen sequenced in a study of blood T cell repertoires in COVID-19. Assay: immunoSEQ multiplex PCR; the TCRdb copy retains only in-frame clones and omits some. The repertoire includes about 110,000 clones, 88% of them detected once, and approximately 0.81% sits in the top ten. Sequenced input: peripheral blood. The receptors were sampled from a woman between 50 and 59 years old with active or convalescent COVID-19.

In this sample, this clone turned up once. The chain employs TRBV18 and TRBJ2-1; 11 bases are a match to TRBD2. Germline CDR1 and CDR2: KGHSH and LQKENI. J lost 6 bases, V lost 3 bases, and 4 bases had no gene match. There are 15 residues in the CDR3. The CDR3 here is CASSPLAGGFNEQFF. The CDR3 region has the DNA TGTGCCAGCTCACCTCTAGCGGGAGGCTTCAATGAGCAGTTCTTC.

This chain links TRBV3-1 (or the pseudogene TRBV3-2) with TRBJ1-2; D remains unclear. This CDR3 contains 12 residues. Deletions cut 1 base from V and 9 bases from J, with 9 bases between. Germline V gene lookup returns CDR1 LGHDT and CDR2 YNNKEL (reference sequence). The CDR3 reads CASSQVQARYTF. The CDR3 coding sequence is TGTGCCAGCAGCCAAGTTCAGGCCCGCTACACCTTC.

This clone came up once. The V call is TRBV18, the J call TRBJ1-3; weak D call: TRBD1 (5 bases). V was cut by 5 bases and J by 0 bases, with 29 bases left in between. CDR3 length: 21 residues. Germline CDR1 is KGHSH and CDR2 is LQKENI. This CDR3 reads CASSSRQTSYSNRLSGNTIYF. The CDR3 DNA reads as TGTGCCAGCTCATCGCGACAGACTTCGTACTCGAATCGTCTCTCTGGAAACACCATATATTTT.

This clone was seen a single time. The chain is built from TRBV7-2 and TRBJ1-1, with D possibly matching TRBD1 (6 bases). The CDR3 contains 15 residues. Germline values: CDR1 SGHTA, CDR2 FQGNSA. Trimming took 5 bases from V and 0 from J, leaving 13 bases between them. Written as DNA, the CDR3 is TGTGCCAGCAGCCCGTTAAGGGGGATGAACACTGAAGCTTTCTTT. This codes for CASSPLRGMNTEAFF.

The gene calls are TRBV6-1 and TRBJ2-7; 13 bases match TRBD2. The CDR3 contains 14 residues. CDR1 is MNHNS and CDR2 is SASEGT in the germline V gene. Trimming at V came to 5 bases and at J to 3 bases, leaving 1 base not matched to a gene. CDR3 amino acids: CASSRTSGSYEQYF. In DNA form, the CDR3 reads TGTGCCAGCAGTCGGACTAGCGGGAGCTACGAGCAGTACTTC.

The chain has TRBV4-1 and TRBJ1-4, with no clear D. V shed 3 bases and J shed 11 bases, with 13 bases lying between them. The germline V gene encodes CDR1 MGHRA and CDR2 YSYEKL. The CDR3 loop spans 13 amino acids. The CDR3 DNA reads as TGCGCCAGCAGCCAGCTCGGTCGAGGGAAACTGTTTTTT. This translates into CASSQLGRGKLFF.

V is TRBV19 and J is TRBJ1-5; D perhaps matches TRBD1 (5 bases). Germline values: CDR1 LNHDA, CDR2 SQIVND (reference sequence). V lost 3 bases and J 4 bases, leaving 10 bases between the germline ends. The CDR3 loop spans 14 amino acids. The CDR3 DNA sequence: TGTGCCAGTAGTATGGGACTGGCTAATCAGCCCCAGCATTTT. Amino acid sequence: CASSMGLANQPQHF.

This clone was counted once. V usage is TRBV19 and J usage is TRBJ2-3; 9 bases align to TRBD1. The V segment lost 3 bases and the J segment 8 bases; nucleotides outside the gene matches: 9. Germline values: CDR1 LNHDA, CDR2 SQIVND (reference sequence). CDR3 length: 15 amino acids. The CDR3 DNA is TGTGCCAGTAGTATGCTCGGACAGGGGATACCTACGCAGTATTTT. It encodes CASSMLGQGIPTQYF.

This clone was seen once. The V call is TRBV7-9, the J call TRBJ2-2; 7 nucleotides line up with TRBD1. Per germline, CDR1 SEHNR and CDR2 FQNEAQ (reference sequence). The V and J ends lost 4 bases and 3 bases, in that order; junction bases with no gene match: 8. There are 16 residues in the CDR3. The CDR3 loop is CASSSLTGYYTGELFF. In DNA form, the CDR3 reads TGTGCCAGCAGCTCCCTGACAGGGTATTACACCGGGGAGCTGTTTTTT.

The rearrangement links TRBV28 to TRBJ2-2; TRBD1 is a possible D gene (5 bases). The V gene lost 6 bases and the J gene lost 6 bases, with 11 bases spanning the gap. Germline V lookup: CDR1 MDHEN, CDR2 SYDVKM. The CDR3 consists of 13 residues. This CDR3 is CASSLGHPGELFF. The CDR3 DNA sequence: TGTGCCAGCAGCCTAGGACACCCCGGGGAGCTGTTTTTT.

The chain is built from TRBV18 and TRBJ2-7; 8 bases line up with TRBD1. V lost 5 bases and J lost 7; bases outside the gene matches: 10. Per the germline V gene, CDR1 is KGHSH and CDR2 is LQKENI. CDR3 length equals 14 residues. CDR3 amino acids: CASSEAGGLGEQYF. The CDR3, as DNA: TGTGCCAGCTCAGAGGCAGGGGGCTTGGGTGAGCAGTACTTC.

This chain's CDR3 is CASSQGRTRVRNTGELFF. In DNA form, the CDR3 reads TGCGCCAGCAGCCAAGGTAGAACCAGGGTTCGGAACACCGGGGAGCTGTTTTTT. This sequence joins TRBV4-3 and TRBJ2-2; D might be TRBD1 (5 bases). The CDR3 totals 18 residues. The V and J ends lost 1 base and 1 base respectively, with 16 bases between them. Germline loops: CDR1 LGHNA, CDR2 YSLEER.

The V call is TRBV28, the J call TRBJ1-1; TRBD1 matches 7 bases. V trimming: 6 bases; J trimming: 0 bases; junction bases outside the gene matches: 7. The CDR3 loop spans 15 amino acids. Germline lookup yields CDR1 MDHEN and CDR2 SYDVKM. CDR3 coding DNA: TGTGCCAGCAGCGAAAACAGGGGATTGAACACTGAAGCTTTCTTT. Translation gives CASSENRGLNTEAFF.

The CDR3 nucleotides are TGCGCCAGCAGCCCCTCCCAGGGGCAATATGGCTACACCTTC. Translating it yields CASSPSQGQYGYTF. The chain employs TRBV5-1 and TRBJ1-2; tentatively, D is TRBD1 (6 bases). This CDR3 comprises 14 residues. V was shortened by 4 bases and J by 5 bases, with 15 bases between the two germline ends. Germline CDR1 reads SGHRS; CDR2 reads YFSETQ.

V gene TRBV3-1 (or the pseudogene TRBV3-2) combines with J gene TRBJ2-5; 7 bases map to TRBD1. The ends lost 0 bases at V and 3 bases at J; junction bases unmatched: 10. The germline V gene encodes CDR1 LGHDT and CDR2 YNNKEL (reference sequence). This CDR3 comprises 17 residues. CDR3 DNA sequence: TGTGCCAGCAGCCAAGATTTTCGAGACAGGGATGAAGAGACCCAGTACTTC. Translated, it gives CASSQDFRDRDEETQYF.

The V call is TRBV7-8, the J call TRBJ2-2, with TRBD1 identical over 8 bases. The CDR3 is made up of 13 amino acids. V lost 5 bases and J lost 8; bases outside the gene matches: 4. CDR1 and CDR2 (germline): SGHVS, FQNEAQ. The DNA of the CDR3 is TGTGCCAGCAGCCAGGACAGGGCTGGGGAGCTGTTTTTT. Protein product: CASSQDRAGELFF.

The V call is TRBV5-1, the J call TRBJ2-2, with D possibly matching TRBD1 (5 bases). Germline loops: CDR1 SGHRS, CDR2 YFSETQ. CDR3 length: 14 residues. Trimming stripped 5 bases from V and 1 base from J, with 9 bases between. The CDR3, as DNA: TGCGCCAGCAGTCGAGACAGGAACACCGGGGAGCTGTTTTTT. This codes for CASSRDRNTGELFF.

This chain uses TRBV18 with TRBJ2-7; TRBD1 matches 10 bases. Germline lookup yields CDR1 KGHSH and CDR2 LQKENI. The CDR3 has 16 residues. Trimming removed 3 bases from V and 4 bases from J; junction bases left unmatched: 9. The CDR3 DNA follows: TGTGCCAGCTCACCCGCCCCGGGACAGGGGTTTTACGAGCAGTACTTC. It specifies CASSPAPGQGFYEQYF.

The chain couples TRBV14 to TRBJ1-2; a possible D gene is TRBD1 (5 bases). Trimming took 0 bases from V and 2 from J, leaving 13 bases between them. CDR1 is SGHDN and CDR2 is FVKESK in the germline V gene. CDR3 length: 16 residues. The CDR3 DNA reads TGTGCCAGCAGCCAAGATTCGATGGCAGGGAACTATGGCTACACCTTC. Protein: CASSQDSMAGNYGYTF. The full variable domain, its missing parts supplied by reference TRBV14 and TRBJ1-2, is EAGVTQFPSHSVIEKGQTVTLRCDPISGHDNLYWYRRVMGKEIKFLLHFVKESKQDESGMPNNRFLAERTGGTYSTLKVQPAELEDSGVYFCASSQDSMAGNYGYTFGSGTRLTVV.

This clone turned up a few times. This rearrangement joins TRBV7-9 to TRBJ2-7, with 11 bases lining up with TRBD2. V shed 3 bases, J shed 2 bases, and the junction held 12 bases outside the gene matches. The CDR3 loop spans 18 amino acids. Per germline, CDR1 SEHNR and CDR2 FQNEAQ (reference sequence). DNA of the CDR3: TGTGCCAGCAGCTTCGGGACTAGCGGTCGACATAAACCCTACGAGCAGTACTTC. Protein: CASSFGTSGRHKPYEQYF.

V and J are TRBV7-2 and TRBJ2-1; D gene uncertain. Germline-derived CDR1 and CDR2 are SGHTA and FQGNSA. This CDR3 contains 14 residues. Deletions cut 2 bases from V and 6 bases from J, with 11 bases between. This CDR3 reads CASSLTRSSNEQFF. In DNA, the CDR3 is TGTGCCAGCAGCTTAACGAGGTCTAGCAATGAGCAGTTCTTC.

The CDR3 bases are TGTGCCAGCAGTTCGACTAGCGGCGAGCAGTACTTC. This encodes CASSSTSGEQYF. The rearrangement links TRBV6-6 to TRBJ2-7, with 9 bases aligning to TRBD2. CDR1 is MNHNY and CDR2 is SVGAGI in the germline V gene (reference sequence). V lost 4 bases and J lost 6; bases outside the gene matches: 1. The CDR3 has 12 residues.

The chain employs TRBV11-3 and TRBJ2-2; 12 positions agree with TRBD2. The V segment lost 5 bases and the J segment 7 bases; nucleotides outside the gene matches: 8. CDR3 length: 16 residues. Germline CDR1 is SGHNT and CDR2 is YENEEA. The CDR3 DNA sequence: TGTGCCAGCAGCCTGACTAGCGGGAGATTGAGCGGGGAGCTGTTTTTT. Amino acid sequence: CASSLTSGRLSGELFF.

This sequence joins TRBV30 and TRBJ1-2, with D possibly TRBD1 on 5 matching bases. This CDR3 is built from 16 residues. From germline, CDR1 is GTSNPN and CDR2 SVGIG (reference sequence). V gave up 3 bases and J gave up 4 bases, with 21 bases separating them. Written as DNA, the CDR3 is TGTGCCTGGAGCCTCCCCGGAGGGAGGGGAGTCTATGGCTACACCTTC. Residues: CAWSLPGGRGVYGYTF. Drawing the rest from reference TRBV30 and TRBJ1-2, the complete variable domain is SQTIHQWPATLVQPVGSPLSLECTVEGTSNPNLYWYRQAAGRGLQLLFYSVGIGQISSEVPQNLSASRPQDRQFILSSKKLLLSDSGFYLCAWSLPGGRGVYGYTFGSGTRLTVV.

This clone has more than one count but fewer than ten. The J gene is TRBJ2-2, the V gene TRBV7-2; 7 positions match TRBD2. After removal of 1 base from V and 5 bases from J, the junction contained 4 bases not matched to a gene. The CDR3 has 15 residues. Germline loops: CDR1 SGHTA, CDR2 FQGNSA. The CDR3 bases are TGTGCCAGCAGCTTAGGGACTAGTTTTACCGGGGAGCTGTTTTTT. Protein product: CASSLGTSFTGELFF.

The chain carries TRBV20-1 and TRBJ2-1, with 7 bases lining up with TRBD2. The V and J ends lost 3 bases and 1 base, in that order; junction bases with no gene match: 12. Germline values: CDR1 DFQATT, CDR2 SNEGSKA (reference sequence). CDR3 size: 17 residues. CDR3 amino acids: CSASGGGGRVSYNEQFF. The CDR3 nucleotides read TGCAGTGCTAGTGGGGGTGGCGGGAGAGTTTCCTACAATGAGCAGTTCTTC.

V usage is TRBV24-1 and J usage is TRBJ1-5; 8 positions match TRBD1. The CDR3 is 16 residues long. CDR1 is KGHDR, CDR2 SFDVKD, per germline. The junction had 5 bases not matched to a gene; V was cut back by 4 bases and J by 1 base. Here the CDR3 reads CATSDRQGKSNQPQHF. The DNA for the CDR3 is TGTGCCACCAGTGACCGACAGGGGAAGAGCAATCAGCCCCAGCATTTT.

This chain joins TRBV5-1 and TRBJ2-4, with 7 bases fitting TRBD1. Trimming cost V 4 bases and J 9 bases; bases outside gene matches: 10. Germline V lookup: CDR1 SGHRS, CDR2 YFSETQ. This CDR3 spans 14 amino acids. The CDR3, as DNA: TGCGCCAGCAGCACCCGACAGGGTGAGGGCATTCAGTACTTC. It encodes CASSTRQGEGIQYF.

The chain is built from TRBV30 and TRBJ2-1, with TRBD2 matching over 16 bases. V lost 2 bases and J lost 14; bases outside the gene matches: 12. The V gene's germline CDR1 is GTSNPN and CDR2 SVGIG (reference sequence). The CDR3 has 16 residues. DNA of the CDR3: TGTGCCTGGAGTTGGGGACTAGCGGGAGGGCGGGGCACCGAGTTCTTC. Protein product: CAWSWGLAGGRGTEFF.